The entry that follows covers one T cell receptor (beta chain) sequence. Per the germline V gene, CDR1 is MNHNY and CDR2 is SVGAGI (reference sequence). The germline V and J ends were trimmed by 0 bases and 0 bases, with 8 bases remaining between them. The CDR3 has 15 residues. These data belong to a study of shared T cell receptors in the human thymus. Method: immunoSEQ multiplex PCR; TCRdb's copy keeps in-frame clones and lacks some. The sample lists hundreds of thousands of clones, 87% occurring once. The same sample was also used in a study of human thymus T cells.

The source of this sequence is a boy in the first two years of life with a congenital heart defect. The chain employs TRBV6-6 and TRBJ2-5; D is unclear. The specimen was thymocytes. CDR3 residues: CASSYSRIDQETQYF. CDR3 sequence (DNA): TGTGCCAGCAGTTACTCGAGGATAGACCAAGAGACCCAGTACTTC.